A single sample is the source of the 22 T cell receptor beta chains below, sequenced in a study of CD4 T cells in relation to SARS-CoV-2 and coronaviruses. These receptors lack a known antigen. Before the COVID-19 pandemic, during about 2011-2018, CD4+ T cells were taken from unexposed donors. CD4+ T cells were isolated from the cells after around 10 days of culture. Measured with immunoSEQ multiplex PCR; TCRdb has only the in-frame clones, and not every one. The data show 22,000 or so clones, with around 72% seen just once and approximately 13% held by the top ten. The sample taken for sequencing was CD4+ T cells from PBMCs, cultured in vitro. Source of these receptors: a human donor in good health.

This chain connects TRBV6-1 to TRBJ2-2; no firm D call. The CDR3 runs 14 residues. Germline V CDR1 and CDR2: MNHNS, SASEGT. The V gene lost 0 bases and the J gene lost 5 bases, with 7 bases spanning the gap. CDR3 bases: TGTGCCAGCAGTGAAGCTCCAGAAACCGGGGAGCTGTTTTTT. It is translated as CASSEAPETGELFF.

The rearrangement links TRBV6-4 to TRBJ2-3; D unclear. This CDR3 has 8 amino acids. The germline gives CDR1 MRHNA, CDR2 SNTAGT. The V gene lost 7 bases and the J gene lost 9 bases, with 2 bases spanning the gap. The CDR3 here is CASKTQYF. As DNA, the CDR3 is TGTGCCAGCAAAACGCAGTATTTT.

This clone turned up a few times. CDR3 bases: TGTGCCAGCAGGACCGACGGATACGAGCAGTACTTC. Translated, it gives CASRTDGYEQYF. V gene TRBV2 combines with J gene TRBJ2-7; D is undetermined. CDR3 length: 12 amino acids. With 6 bases removed from V and 4 bases from J, the gap between germline ends came to 10 bases. Germline V gene data show CDR1 as SNHLY and CDR2 as FYNNEI. The full variable domain, its missing parts supplied by reference TRBV2 and TRBJ2-7, is EPEVTQTPSHQVTQMGQEVILRCVPISNHLYFYWYRQILGQKVEFLVSFYNNEISEKSEIFDDQFSVERPDGSNFTLKIRSTKLEDSAMYFCASRTDGYEQYFGPGTRLTVT.

Here the CDR3 DNA reads TGTGCCAGCAGTCAGACGACAGGTTTCGGCTACACCTTC. Amino acid sequence: CASSQTTGFGYTF. The rearrangement links TRBV27 to TRBJ1-2; maybe TRBD1 (6 bases). Trimming removed 5 bases from V and 8 bases from J, with 15 bases in between. The CDR3 has 13 residues. CDR1 and CDR2 (germline): MNHEY, SMNVEV (reference sequence).

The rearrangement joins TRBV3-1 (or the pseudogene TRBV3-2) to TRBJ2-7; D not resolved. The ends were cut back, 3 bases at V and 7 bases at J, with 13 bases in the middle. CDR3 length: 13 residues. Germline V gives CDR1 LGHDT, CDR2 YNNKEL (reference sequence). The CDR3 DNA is TGTGCCAGCAGCCAGTCGCGGCCCCGTGAGCAGTACTTC. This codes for CASSQSRPREQYF.

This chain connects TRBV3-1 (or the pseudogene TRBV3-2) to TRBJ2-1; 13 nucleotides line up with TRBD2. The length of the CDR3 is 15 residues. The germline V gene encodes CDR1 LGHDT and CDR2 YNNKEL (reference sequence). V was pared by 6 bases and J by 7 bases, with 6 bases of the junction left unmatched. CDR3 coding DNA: TGTGCCAGCAGGCTGACTAGCGGGAGGACAAATGAGCAGTTCTTC. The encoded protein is CASRLTSGRTNEQFF.

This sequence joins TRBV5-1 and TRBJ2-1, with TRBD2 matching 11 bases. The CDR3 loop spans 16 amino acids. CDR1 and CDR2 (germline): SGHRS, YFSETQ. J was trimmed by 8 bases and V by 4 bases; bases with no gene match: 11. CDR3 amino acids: CASSPGTSGPIDEQFF. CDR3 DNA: TGCGCCAGCAGCCCGGGGACTAGCGGACCTATCGATGAGCAGTTCTTC.

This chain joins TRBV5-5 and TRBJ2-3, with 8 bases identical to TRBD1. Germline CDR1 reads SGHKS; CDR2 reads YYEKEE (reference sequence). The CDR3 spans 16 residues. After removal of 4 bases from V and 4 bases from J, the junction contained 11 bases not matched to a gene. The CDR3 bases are TGTGCCAGCAGCCTGCCGACAGGGGACAACTCAGATACGCAGTATTTT. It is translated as CASSLPTGDNSDTQYF.

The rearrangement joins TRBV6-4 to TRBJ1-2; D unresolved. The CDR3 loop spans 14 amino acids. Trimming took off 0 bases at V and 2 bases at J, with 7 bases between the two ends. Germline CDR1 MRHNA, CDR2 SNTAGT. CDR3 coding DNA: TGTGCCAGCAGTGACTCGTTTCGGAACTATGGCTACACCTTC. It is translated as CASSDSFRNYGYTF.

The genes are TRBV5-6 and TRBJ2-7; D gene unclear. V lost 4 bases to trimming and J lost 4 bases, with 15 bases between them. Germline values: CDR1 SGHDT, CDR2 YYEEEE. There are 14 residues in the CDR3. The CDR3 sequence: CASSPSPGTYEQYF. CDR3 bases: TGTGCCAGCAGCCCATCCCCCGGAACGTACGAGCAGTACTTC.

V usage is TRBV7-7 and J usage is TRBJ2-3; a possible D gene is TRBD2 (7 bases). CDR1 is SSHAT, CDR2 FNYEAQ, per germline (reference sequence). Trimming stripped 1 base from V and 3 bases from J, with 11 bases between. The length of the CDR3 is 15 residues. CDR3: CASSLGGGRTDTQYF. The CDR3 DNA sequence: TGTGCCAGCAGCTTAGGCGGGGGCCGGACAGATACGCAGTATTTT.

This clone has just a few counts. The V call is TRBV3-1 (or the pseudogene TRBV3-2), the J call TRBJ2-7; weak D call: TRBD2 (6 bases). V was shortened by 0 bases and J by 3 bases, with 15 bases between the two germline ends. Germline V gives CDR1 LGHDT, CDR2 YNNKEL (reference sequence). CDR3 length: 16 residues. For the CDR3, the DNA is TGTGCCAGCAGCCAAGACACATGGCGGGGCAGCTACGAGCAGTACTTC. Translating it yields CASSQDTWRGSYEQYF.

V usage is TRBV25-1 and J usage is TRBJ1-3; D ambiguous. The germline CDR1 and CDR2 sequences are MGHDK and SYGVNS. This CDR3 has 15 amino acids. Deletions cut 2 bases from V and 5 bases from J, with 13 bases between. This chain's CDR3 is CASSETGSWRNTIYF. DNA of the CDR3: TGTGCCAGCAGTGAAACCGGGTCCTGGAGAAACACCATATATTTT.

The CDR3 sequence is CAISTNSGQQGMNTEAFF. In DNA, the CDR3 is TGTGCCATCAGTACAAATTCGGGACAACAGGGTATGAACACTGAAGCTTTCTTT. The chain uses TRBV10-3 and TRBJ1-1; D might be TRBD1 (6 bases). The germline V gene encodes CDR1 ENHRY and CDR2 SYGVKD. This CDR3 comprises 18 residues. V was shortened by 5 bases and J by 0 bases, with 22 bases between the two germline ends.

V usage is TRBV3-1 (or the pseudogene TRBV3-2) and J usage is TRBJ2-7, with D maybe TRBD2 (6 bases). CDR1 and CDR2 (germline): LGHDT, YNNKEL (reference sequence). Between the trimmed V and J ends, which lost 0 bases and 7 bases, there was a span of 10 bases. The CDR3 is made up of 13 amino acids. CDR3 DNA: TGTGCCAGCAGCCAAGATTGGGCGGGAGAGCAGTACTTC. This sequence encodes CASSQDWAGEQYF.

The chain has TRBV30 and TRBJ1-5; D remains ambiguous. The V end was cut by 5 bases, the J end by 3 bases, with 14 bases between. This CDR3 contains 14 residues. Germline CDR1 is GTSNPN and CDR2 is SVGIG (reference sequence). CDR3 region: CAWGTGIYNQPQHF. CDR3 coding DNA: TGTGCCTGGGGAACTGGGATCTACAATCAGCCCCAGCATTTT.

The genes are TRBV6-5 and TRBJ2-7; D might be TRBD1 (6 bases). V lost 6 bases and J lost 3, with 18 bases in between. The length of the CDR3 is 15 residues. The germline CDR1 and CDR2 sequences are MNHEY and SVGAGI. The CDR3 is CASSPMGANNYEQYF. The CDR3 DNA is TGTGCCAGCAGCCCAATGGGGGCAAATAACTACGAGCAGTACTTC.

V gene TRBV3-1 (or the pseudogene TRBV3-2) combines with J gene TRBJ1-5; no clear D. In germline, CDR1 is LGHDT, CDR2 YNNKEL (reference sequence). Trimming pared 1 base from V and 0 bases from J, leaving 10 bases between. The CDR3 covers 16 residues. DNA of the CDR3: TGTGCCAGCAGCCAAGCCGGGTCAGGTAGCAATCAGCCCCAGCATTTT. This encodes CASSQAGSGSNQPQHF.

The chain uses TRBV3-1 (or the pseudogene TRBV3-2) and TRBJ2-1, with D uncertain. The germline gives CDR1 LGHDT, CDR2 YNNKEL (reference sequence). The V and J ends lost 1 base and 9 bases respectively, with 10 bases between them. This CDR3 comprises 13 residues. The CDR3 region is CASSQGRFAEQFF. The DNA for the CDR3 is TGTGCCAGCAGCCAAGGAAGGTTCGCTGAGCAGTTCTTC.

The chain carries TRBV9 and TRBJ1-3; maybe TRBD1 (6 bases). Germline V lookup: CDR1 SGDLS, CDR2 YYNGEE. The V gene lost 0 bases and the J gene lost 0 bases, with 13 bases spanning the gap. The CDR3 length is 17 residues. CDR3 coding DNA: TGTGCCAGCAGCGTAGCGGGGGGCGCCTCCTCTGGAAACACCATATATTTT. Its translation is CASSVAGGASSGNTIYF.

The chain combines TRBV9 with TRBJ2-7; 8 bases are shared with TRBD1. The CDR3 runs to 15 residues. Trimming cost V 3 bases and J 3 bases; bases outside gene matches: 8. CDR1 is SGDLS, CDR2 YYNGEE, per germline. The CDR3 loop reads CASSGSRDRRYEQYF. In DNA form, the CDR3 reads TGTGCCAGCAGCGGAAGCCGGGACAGGCGCTACGAGCAGTACTTC.

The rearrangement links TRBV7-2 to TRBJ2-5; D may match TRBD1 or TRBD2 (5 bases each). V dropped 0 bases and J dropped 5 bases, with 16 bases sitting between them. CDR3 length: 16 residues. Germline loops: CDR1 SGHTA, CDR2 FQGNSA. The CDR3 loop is CASSLAGTERGETQYF. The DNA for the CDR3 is TGTGCCAGCAGCTTAGCTGGGACGGAGCGAGGGGAGACCCAGTACTTC. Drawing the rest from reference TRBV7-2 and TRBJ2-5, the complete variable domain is GAGVSQSPSNKVTEKGKDVELRCDPISGHTALYWYRQSLGQGLEFLIYFQGNSAPDKSGLPSDRFSAERTGGSVSTLTIQRTQQEDSAVYLCASSLAGTERGETQYFGPGTRLLVL.